Shown below are 13 T cell receptor beta chains from a single sample sequenced in a study of blood T cell repertoires in COVID-19. Produced via immunoSEQ multiplex PCR; TCRdb's table is partial and in-frame only. The sample lists around 19,000 clones, roughly 86% occurring once. The specimen sequenced was peripheral blood. The receptors were gathered from a human donor in a cohort sampled during active COVID-19. The donor label of this sample is uncertain.

This clone was seen a few times. V and J are TRBV7-8 and TRBJ2-6, with a tentative D call TRBD1 (5 bases). V lost 3 bases, J lost 0 bases, and 15 bases lay in between. CDR3 size: 18 residues. From germline, CDR1 is SGHVS and CDR2 FQNEAQ. The CDR3 DNA is TGTGCCAGCAGCTTTACAGGCTTAGACTTCTCTGGGGCCAACGTCCTGACTTTC. Translated: CASSFTGLDFSGANVLTF.

V is TRBV3-1 (or the pseudogene TRBV3-2) and J is TRBJ1-2, with D uncertain. V lost 0 bases and J 5 bases, leaving 7 bases between the germline ends. CDR3 length: 13 amino acids. Germline CDR1 LGHDT, CDR2 YNNKEL (reference sequence). CDR3 region: CASSQEREYGYTF. The CDR3 DNA sequence: TGTGCCAGCAGCCAAGAAAGAGAGTATGGCTACACCTTC.

This sequence joins TRBV4-2 and TRBJ2-3; TRBD2 agrees at 8 bases. The germline CDR1 and CDR2 sequences are LGHNA and YNFKEQ. The V and J ends lost 0 bases and 2 bases, in that order; junction bases with no gene match: 13. This CDR3 contains 19 residues. Here the CDR3 DNA reads TGTGCCAGCAGCCAAGACACGAGAAGGCGGGAGGCCTACACAGATACGCAGTATTTT. Protein: CASSQDTRRREAYTDTQYF.

This clone was seen only a few times. The DNA for the CDR3 is TGTGCCAGTAGTACCCGAGCCCCCAATCAGCCCCAGCATTTT. Protein product: CASSTRAPNQPQHF. The chain recombines TRBV19 with TRBJ1-5; D gene ambiguous. The ends were cut back, 4 bases at V and 3 bases at J, with 10 bases in the middle. Germline V gives CDR1 LNHDA, CDR2 SQIVND (reference sequence). The CDR3 runs to 14 residues. The full variable domain, its missing parts supplied by reference TRBV19 and TRBJ1-5, is DGGITQSPKYLFRKEGQNVTLSCEQNLNHDAMYWYRQDPGQGLRLIYYSQIVNDFQKGDIAEGYSVSREKKESFPLTVTSAQKNPTAFYLCASSTRAPNQPQHFGDGTRLSIL.

This chain uses TRBV20-1 with TRBJ2-1; TRBD2 is a possible D gene (6 bases). This CDR3 spans 14 amino acids. Trimming stripped 3 bases from V and 7 bases from J, with 16 bases between. Germline V gene lookup returns CDR1 DFQATT and CDR2 SNEGSKA (reference sequence). The CDR3 protein is CSASKAGRVNEQFF. CDR3 in DNA: TGCAGTGCTAGTAAGGCGGGAAGAGTTAATGAGCAGTTCTTC.

This clone was found once. One end of the junction varies from germline; a read error may be responsible. This rearrangement joins TRBV11-2 to TRBJ1-2; the D gene is possibly TRBD1 (5 bases). The CDR3 sequence is 11 residues long. In germline, CDR1 is SGHAT, CDR2 FQNNGV. This CDR3 is CASSSTGDAPF. The CDR3 DNA is TGTGCCAGCAGCTCAACGGGGGACGCTCCTTTC.

The chain combines TRBV7-9 with TRBJ2-2; 14 bases match TRBD2. J lost 6 bases, V lost 3 bases, and 6 bases had no gene match. This CDR3 spans 17 amino acids. Germline V gives CDR1 SEHNR, CDR2 FQNEAQ (reference sequence). The CDR3 loop reads CASSFGTSGRRAGELFF. The CDR3 bases are TGTGCCAGCAGCTTTGGGACTAGCGGGAGAAGGGCCGGGGAGCTGTTTTTT.

This sequence joins TRBV10-3 and TRBJ2-3; D unclear. The CDR3 has 16 amino acids. Germline assignment: CDR1 ENHRY and CDR2 SYGVKD. V was cut by 1 base and J by 4 bases, with 15 bases left in between. In DNA, the CDR3 is TGTGCCATCAGTGAGTTGTCGCCTTCTAGAGCAGATACGCAGTATTTT. Its protein product is CAISELSPSRADTQYF.

The chain couples TRBV28 to TRBJ2-7, with TRBD2 matching over 16 bases. The CDR3 has 17 residues. Germline V gene lookup returns CDR1 MDHEN and CDR2 SYDVKM. The V gene end was trimmed by 6 bases and the J gene end by 4 bases; junction bases not matched to a gene: 9. The CDR3 nucleotides are TGTGCCAGCAGCCCGGGACTAGCGGGAGGGCCGGTATACGAGCAGTACTTC. Residues: CASSPGLAGGPVYEQYF.

This chain links TRBV10-1 with TRBJ2-5; the match to TRBD2 covers 9 bases. This CDR3 has 16 residues. Germline-derived CDR1 and CDR2 are WNHNN and SYGVQD (reference sequence). Trimming at V came to 0 bases and at J to 1 base, leaving 3 bases not matched to a gene. CDR3 nucleotides: TGCGCCAGCAGTGAGTCGGGTAGCGGGGGCCAAGAGACCCAGTACTTC. As protein: CASSESGSGGQETQYF.

This sequence joins TRBV28 and TRBJ2-3; TRBD2 matches 8 bases. Losses at the gene ends were 7 bases for V and 0 bases for J; bases not matched to a gene: 3. Germline CDR1 and CDR2: MDHEN and SYDVKM. The length of the CDR3 is 14 residues. The CDR3 nucleotides read TGTGCCAGCACTAGCGGGTCTAGCACAGATACGCAGTATTTT. Translating it yields CASTSGSSTDTQYF. Full variable domain (remainder filled in from reference TRBV28 and TRBJ2-3): DVKVTQSSRYLVKRTGEKVFLECVQDMDHENMFWYRQDPGLGLRLIYFSYDVKMKEKGDIPEGYSVSREKKERFSLILESASTNQTSMYLCASTSGSSTDTQYFGPGTRLTVL.

This clone appeared a single time. The V gene is TRBV24-1, the J gene TRBJ2-2; D might be TRBD1 (5 bases). The germline V gene has CDR1 KGHDR and CDR2 SFDVKD. V was cut by 4 bases and J by 2 bases, with 10 bases left in between. This CDR3 region has 15 residues. The CDR3 coding sequence is TGTGCCACCAGTGACCTCGACAGAAACACCGGGGAGCTGTTTTTT. Translating gives CATSDLDRNTGELFF.

V and J are TRBV9 and TRBJ2-1; D is perhaps TRBD2 (5 bases). Germline V gives CDR1 SGDLS, CDR2 YYNGEE. This CDR3 region has 16 residues. V was shortened by 0 bases and J by 0 bases, with 10 bases between the two germline ends. The CDR3 DNA is TGTGCCAGCAGCGTAGTTAGGGAGTTCTCCTACAATGAGCAGTTCTTC. The encoded protein is CASSVVREFSYNEQFF.